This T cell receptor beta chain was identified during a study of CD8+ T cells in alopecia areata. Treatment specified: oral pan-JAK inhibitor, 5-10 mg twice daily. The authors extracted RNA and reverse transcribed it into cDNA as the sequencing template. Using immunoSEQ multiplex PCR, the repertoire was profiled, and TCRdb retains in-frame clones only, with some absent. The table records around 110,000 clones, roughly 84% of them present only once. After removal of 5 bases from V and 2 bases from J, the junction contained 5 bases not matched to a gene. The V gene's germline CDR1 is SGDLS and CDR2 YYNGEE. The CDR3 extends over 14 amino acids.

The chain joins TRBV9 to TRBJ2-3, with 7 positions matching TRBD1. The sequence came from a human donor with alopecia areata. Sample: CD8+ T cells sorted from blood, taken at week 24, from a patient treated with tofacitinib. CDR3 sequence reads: CASSSDRATDTQYF. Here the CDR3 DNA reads TGTGCCAGCAGTTCCGACAGGGCCACAGATACGCAGTATTTT. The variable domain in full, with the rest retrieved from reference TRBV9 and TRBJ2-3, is DSGVTQTPKHLITATGQRVTLRCSPRSGDLSVYWYQQSLDQGLQFLIQYYNGEERAKGNILERFSAQQFPDLHSELNLSSLELGDSALYFCASSSDRATDTQYFGPGTRLTVL.